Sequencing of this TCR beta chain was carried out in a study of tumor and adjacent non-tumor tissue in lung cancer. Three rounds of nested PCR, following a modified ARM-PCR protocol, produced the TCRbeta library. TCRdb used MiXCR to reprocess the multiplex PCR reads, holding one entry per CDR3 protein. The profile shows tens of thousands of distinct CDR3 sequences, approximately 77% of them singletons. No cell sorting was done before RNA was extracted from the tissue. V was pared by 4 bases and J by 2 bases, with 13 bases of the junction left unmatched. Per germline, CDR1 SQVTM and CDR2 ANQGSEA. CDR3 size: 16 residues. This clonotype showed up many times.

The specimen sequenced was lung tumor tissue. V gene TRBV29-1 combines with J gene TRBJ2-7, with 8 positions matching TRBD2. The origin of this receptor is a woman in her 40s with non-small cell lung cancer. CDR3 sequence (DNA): TGCAGCGTTGCGGACACGTTGCGGGAGGCAGCCTACGAGCAGTACTTC. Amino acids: CSVADTLREAAYEQYF.